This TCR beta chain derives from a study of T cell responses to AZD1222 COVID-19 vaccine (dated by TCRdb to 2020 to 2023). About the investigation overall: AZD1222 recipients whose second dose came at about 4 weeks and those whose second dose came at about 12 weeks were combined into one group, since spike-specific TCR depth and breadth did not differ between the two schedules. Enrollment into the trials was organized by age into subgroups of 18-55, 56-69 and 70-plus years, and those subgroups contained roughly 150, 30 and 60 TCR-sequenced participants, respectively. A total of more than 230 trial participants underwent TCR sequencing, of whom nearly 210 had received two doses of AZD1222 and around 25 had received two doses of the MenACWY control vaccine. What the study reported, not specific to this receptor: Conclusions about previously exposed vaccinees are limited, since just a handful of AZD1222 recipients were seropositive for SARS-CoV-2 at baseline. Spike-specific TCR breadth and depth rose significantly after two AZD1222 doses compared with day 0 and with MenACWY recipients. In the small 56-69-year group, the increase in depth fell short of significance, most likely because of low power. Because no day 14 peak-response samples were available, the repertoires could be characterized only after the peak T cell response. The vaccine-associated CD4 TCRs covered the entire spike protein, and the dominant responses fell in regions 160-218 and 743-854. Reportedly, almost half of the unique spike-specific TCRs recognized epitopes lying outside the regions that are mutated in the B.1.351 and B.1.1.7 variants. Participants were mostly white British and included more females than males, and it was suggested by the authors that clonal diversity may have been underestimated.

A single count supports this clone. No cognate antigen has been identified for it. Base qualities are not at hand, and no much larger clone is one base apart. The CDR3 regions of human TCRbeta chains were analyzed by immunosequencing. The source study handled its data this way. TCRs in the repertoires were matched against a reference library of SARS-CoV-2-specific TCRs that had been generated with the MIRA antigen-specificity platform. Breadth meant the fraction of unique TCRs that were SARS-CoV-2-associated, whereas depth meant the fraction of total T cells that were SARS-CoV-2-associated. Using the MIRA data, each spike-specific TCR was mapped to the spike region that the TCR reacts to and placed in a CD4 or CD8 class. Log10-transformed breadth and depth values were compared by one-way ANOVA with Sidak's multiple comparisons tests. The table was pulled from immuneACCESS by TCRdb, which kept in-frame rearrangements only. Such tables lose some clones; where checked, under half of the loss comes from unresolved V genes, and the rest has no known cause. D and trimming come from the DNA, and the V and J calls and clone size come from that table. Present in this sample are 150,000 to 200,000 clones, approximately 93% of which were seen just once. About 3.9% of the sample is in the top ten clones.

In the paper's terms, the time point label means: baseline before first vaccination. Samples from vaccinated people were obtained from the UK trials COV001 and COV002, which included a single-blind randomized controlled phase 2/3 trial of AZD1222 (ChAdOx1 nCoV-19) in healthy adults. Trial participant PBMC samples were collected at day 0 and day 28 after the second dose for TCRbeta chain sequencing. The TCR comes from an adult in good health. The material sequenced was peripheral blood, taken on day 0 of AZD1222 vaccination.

In nucleotide form, the sequence is TGTGCCAGCAGCCCCAGGCACAGGGGGCGATCGAATCAGCCCCAGCATTTT. The translation is CASSPRHRGRSNQPQHF. The sequence is built from TRBV27 and TRBJ1-5; 9 of the junction bases match TRBD1. The CDR3 has 17 amino acids, counting the end cysteine and phenylalanine. CDR3 DNA is the only sequence kept; it has 51 bases, read in frame from the first base. CDR1 and CDR2 (MNHEY, SMNVEV) derive from the germline V gene (reference sequence). From V the trimming removes 6 bases and from J it removes 4 bases, while the gene matches leave 13 bases of the junction unaccounted for.